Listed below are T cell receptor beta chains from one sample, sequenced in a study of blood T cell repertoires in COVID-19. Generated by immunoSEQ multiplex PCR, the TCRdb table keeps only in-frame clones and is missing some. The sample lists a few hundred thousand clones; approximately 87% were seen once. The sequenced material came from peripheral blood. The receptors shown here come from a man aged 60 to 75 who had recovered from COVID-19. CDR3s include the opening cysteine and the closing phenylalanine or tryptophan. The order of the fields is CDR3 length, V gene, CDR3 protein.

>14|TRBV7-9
CASSPRGGDEKLFF
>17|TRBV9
CASSVAPTTGSGNTIYF
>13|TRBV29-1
CSVEAGGNQPQHF
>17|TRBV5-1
CASSLLAGQGATGELFF
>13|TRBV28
CASSLRRQGGLFF
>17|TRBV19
CASSILAGERKNQPQHF
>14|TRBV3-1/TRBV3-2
CASSQGPSGVRPFF
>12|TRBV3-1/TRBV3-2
CASSQSGHEQFF
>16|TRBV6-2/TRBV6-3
CASSPTSGSTTGELFF
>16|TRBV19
CASIPTVGARNTEAFF
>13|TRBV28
CASSFPSVETQYF
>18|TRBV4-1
CASSQDRSVRSWSDGYTF
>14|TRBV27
CASSPRQRSQPQHF
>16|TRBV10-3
CAISGTSGTYYNEQFF
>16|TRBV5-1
CASSYRLAGVYNEQFF
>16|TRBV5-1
CASSPGLAGVGDTQYF
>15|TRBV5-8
CASSLEGQTYNEQFF
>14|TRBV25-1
CASSDRQVPYGYTF
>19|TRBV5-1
CASSLEGQGVSIAKNIQYF
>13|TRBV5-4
CASSLEGGSGYTF
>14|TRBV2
CASKGAGMGQPQHF
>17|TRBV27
CASSPSRTRLESDTQYF
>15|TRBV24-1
CATDRPRGSLNEQYF
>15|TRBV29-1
CSVSPGTQANYGYTF
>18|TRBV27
CASSLSWRTSGRSYEQYF
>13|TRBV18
CASSPGGPTEAFF
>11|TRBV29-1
CSGLRVDGYTF
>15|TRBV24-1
CATLRHPGGISPLHF
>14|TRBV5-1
CASSLSAGGNEQFF
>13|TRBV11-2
CASSLVEGAEAFF
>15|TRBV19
CASSIIGAATDTQYF
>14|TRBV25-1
CASTGETGVVTQYF
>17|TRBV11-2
CASSLVDRERNTGELFF
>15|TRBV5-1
CASSLDRETTYEQYF
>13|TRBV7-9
CASSLDSTYEQYF
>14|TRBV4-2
CASSQATENYGYTF
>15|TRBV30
CAWTTGTGVRNIQYF
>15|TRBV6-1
CASSEDTRPNTEAFF
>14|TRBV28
CASNYGTGRQPQHF
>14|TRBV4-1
CASSPLQENQPQHF
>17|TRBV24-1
CATSAQRPTGPTYEQYF
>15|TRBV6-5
CASSSTGLGNSPLHF
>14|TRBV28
CASRTGSSGQPQHF
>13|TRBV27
CASRRQGSGEQYF
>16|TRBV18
CASSPLPAGGQNEQFF
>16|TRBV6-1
CASSANLPDSPGELFF
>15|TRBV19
CASSRGVGTGYGYTF
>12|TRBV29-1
CSVADPEGGYTF
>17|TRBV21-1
CASSVPGQEKETDTQYF
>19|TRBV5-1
CASSFEKLAGGPGKNEQFF
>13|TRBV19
CASSKVGEVIQYF
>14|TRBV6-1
CASSDSGPNEKLFF
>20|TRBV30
CAWSVLKLAGGNTGQETQYF
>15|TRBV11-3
CASSLAGGPRETQYF
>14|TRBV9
CASSVNRGPGGQYF
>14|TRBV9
CASSVGASGLEQYF
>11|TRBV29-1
CSVDRGYEQYF
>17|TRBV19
CASNSDRGLGSNQPQHF
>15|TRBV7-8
CASSPRDRANQPQHF